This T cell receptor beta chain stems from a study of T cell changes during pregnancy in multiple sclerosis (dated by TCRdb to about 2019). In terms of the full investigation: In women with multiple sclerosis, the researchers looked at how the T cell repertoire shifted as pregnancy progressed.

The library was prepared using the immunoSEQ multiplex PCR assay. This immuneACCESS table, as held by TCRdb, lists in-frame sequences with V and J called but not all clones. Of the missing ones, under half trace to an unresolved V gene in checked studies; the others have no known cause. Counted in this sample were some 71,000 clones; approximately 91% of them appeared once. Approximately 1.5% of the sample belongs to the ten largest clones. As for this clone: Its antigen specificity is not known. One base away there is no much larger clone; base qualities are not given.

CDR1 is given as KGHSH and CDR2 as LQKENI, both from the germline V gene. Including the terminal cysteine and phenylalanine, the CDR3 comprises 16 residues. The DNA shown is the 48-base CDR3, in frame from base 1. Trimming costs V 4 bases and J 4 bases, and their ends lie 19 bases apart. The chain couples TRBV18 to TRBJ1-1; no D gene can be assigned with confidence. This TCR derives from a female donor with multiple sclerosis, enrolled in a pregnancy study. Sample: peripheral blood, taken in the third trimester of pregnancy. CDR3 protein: CASSLMAGNGGTEAFF. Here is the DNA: TGTGCCAGCTCACTGATGGCGGGCAATGGAGGCACTGAAGCTTTCTTT.